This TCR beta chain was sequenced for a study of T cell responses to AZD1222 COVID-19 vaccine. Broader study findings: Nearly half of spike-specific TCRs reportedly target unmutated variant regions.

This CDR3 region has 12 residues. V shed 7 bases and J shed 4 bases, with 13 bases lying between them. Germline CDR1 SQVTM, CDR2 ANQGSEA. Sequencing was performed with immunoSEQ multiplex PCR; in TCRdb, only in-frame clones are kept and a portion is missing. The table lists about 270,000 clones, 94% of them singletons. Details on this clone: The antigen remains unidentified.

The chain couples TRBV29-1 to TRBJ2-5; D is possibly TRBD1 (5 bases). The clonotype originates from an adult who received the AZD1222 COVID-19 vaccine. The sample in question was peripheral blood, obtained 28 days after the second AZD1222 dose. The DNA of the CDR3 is TGCAGCGCCCGAATAGGGGTAGAGACCCAGTACTTC. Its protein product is CSARIGVETQYF.